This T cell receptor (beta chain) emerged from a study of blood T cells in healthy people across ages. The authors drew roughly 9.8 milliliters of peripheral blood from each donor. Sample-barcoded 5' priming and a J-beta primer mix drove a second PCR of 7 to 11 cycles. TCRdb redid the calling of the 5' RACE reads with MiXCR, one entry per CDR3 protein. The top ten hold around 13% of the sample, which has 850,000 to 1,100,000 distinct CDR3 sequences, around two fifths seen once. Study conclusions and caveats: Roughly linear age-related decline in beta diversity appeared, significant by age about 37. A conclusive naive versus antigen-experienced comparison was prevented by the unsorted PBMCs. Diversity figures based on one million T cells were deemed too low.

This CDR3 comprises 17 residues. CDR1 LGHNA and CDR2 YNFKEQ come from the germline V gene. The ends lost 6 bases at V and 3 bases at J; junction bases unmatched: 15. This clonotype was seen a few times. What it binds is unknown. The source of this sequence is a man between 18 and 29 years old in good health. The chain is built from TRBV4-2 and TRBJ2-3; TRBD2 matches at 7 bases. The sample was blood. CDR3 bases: TGTGCCAGCAGTTTAAGATTGCCAGCGGGGAAGACAGATACGCAGTATTTT. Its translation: CASSLRLPAGKTDTQYF.